This T cell receptor (beta chain) was found in a study of T cells in narcolepsy. The overall study: Enrolled donors included narcolepsy type 1 or type 2 patients and healthy controls.

The CDR3 sequence is 15 residues long. V lost 4 bases to trimming and J lost 5 bases, with 17 bases between them. In germline, CDR1 is SNHLY, CDR2 FYNNEI. The table lists this clone with a count of one. Its antigen is still unknown. The study's findings and limits: Autoreactive clone sequences were missing from some blood memory CD4+ repertoires. Comparing one patient's CSF and blood CD4+ clonotypes highlighted HCRT- and TRIB2-specific autoreactive clonotypes.

TCRdb's table, derived via immunoSEQ multiplex PCR, lists solely in-frame clones and lacks some. The sample has some 30,000 clones; 60% to 80% are singletons. This sequence joins TRBV2 and TRBJ1-2, with D perhaps TRBD1 (5 bases). The sequence derives from a human donor in good health. Input material: memory (CD45RA-) CD4+ T cells from blood. The CDR3 nucleotides read TGTGCCAGCAGTGTTGGGGGGAGTGAAAATTATGGCTACACCTTC. Its translation: CASSVGGSENYGYTF.